The next 5 T cell receptor beta chains were all read from a single sample in a study of CD8 T cells in ankylosing spondylitis. TCRdb re-called the 5' RACE reads with MiXCR, one entry per CDR3 protein. Of some 63,000 distinct CDR3 sequences in the sample, around 6.4% were seen once. Sequencing was performed on synovial fluid, either unsorted or a sorted T cell fraction (not recorded which). These receptors all stem from a male donor with ankylosing spondylitis.

This clonotype has just a few counts. The gene calls are TRBV6-1 and TRBJ2-1; 9 positions match TRBD2. The germline CDR1 and CDR2 sequences are MNHNS and SASEGT. V shed 4 bases and J 8 bases; nucleotides not matched to a gene: 15. This CDR3 is 17 amino acids long. CDR3 in DNA: TGTGCCAGCAGTGGGCGGGGGCGTGGCGGGAGGGCCCATGAGCAGTTCTTC. It translates to CASSGRGRGGRAHEQFF.

The chain joins TRBV6-6 to TRBJ2-7; D is perhaps TRBD1 or TRBD2 (5 bases each). Germline V CDR1 and CDR2: MNHNY, SVGAGI (reference sequence). The CDR3 contains 13 residues. Trimming took 8 bases from V and 0 from J, leaving 11 bases between them. CDR3 DNA: TGTGCCAGCGAGGGGCTGAGCTCCTACGAGCAGTACTTC. The encoded protein is CASEGLSSYEQYF.

This clonotype came up a few times. The chain joins TRBV11-3 to TRBJ2-1, with 7 positions matching TRBD1. Unmatched junction bases numbered 5, after V lost 3 bases and J lost 3 bases. Germline assignment: CDR1 SGHNT and CDR2 YENEEA. The CDR3 spans 15 residues. The CDR3 is CASSLTQGNYNEQFF. CDR3 bases: TGTGCCAGCAGCTTGACACAGGGGAACTACAATGAGCAGTTCTTC. Looking up the rest from reference TRBV11-3 and TRBJ2-1 gives the full variable domain: EAGVVQSPRYKIIEKKQPVAFWCNPISGHNTLYWYLQNLGQGPELLIRYENEEAVDDSQLPKDRFSAERLKGVDSTLKIQPAELGDSAVYLCASSLTQGNYNEQFFGPGTRLTVL.

This clonotype qualifies as medium-sized. This sequence joins TRBV7-6 and TRBJ2-3; no clear D. The length of the CDR3 is 16 residues. V lost 0 bases and J 1 base, leaving 11 bases between the germline ends. CDR1 SGHVS and CDR2 FNYEAQ come from the germline V gene. The CDR3: CASSLAEATGTDTQYF. CDR3 nucleotide sequence: TGTGCCAGCAGCTTAGCTGAGGCTACTGGCACAGATACGCAGTATTTT.

This clonotype was counted at least ten times. The rearrangement uses TRBV3-1 and TRBJ2-7; D remains unclear. The CDR3 has 12 residues. V lost 3 bases and J 2 bases, leaving 5 bases between the germline ends. Germline CDR1 is LGHDT and CDR2 is YNNKEL (reference sequence). The CDR3 DNA is TGTGCCAGCAGCCACCAGGCCTACGAGCAGTACTTC. Protein sequence: CASSHQAYEQYF.